The next 13 T cell receptor beta chains were all read from a single sample in a study of blood T cell repertoires in COVID-19. Assay: immunoSEQ multiplex PCR; the TCRdb copy retains only in-frame clones and omits some. The data contain under 50,000 clones, roughly 84% of them singletons. The source material was peripheral blood. Receptors were obtained from a woman aged 65 to 85 with acute or convalescent COVID-19.

The chain has TRBV9 and TRBJ2-3; possible D gene TRBD2, 5 bases. V was cut by 0 bases and J by 5 bases, with 13 bases left in between. This CDR3 has 15 amino acids. Germline loops: CDR1 SGDLS, CDR2 YYNGEE. For the CDR3, the DNA is TGTGCCAGCAGCGTAGCTCAGAGGGCCCAAGATACGCAGTATTTT. Protein sequence: CASSVAQRAQDTQYF.

With respect to this clone: The identical CDR3 is also encoded by other nucleotide sequences in the sample. The chain uses TRBV5-5 and TRBJ1-1; no clear D. Trimming pared 0 bases from V and 2 bases from J, leaving 8 bases between. The germline CDR1 and CDR2 sequences are SGHKS and YYEKEE (reference sequence). The CDR3 totals 14 residues. CDR3 amino acids: CASSLGRANTEAFF. DNA of the CDR3: TGTGCCAGCAGCTTGGGGCGGGCAAACACTGAAGCTTTCTTT.

The V call is TRBV2, the J call TRBJ2-1; 10 bases match TRBD2. Trimming removed 9 bases from V and 2 bases from J; junction bases left unmatched: 10. This CDR3 has 16 residues. Germline V lookup: CDR1 SNHLY, CDR2 FYNNEI. The CDR3 protein is CASDVSGRGTYNEQFF. CDR3 DNA sequence: TGTGCCAGTGATGTGAGCGGGAGGGGCACCTACAATGAGCAGTTCTTC. Full variable domain (remainder filled in from reference TRBV2 and TRBJ2-1): EPEVTQTPSHQVTQMGQEVILRCVPISNHLYFYWYRQILGQKVEFLVSFYNNEISEKSEIFDDQFSVERPDGSNFTLKIRSTKLEDSAMYFCASDVSGRGTYNEQFFGPGTRLTVL.

The chain recombines TRBV11-1 with TRBJ1-1, with TRBD1 as a possible D gene (5 bases). Germline loops: CDR1 SGHAT, CDR2 FQDESV (reference sequence). V dropped 2 bases and J dropped 4 bases, with 11 bases sitting between them. The CDR3 has 14 amino acids. The CDR3 DNA follows: TGTGCCAGCAGCTTACCCACGGGGGGCACTGAAGCTTTCTTT. This translates into CASSLPTGGTEAFF.

This clone is a singleton in its sample. CDR3 region: CASSLPGLLSGANVLTF. CDR3 in DNA: TGTGCCAGCAGCTTACCGGGACTGCTCTCTGGGGCCAACGTCCTGACTTTC. V gene TRBV11-3 combines with J gene TRBJ2-6; D is perhaps TRBD2 (6 bases). This CDR3 region has 17 residues. Trimming left V 2 bases short and J 0 bases short, with 11 bases between. Germline V CDR1 and CDR2: SGHNT, YENEEA.

A few counts support this clone. This chain connects TRBV7-6 to TRBJ2-2; 10 nucleotides line up with TRBD2. Unmatched junction bases numbered 9, after V lost 5 bases and J lost 6 bases. Germline V gene data show CDR1 as SGHVS and CDR2 as FNYEAQ. The CDR3 loop spans 16 amino acids. CDR3 DNA sequence: TGTGCCAGCAGCCCAAGACCTAGCGGGAGTCCCGGGGAGCTGTTTTTT. Translating it yields CASSPRPSGSPGELFF.

This clone was observed a few times. V is TRBV18 and J is TRBJ1-5; possibly TRBD1 for D (5 bases). The ends were cut back, 3 bases at V and 6 bases at J, with 12 bases in the middle. There are 14 residues in the CDR3. Germline values: CDR1 KGHSH, CDR2 LQKENI. This CDR3 is CASSPAQGSQPQHF. CDR3 nucleotide sequence: TGTGCCAGCTCACCTGCCCAGGGAAGTCAGCCCCAGCATTTT. Full variable domain (missing parts from reference TRBV18 and TRBJ1-5): NAGVMQNPRHLVRRRGQEARLRCSPMKGHSHVYWYRQLPEEGLKFMVYLQKENIIDESGMPKERFSAEFPKEGPSILRIQQVVRGDSAAYFCASSPAQGSQPQHFGDGTRLSIL.

The CDR3 spells CASSQGTILTEAFF. CDR3 bases: TGTGCCAGCAGCCAAGGGACAATCCTCACTGAAGCTTTCTTT. The rearrangement joins TRBV11-3 to TRBJ1-1; D might be TRBD1 (6 bases). Trimming removed 5 bases at V and 4 bases at J, with 14 bases between. The CDR3 runs 14 residues. CDR1 and CDR2 (germline): SGHNT, YENEEA.

The CDR3, as DNA: TGCGCCAGCAGCTTCAGGGGGGTCGACACTGAAGCTTTCTTT. This sequence encodes CASSFRGVDTEAFF. The chain combines TRBV5-1 with TRBJ1-1; 7 nucleotides agree with TRBD1. CDR3 length: 14 amino acids. The ends lost 2 bases at V and 3 bases at J; junction bases unmatched: 4. Germline CDR1 is SGHRS and CDR2 is YFSETQ.

CDR3 sequence reads: CATSDLGGNQPQHF. CDR3 in DNA: TGTGCCACCAGTGATTTAGGAGGAAATCAGCCCCAGCATTTT. V and J are TRBV24-1 and TRBJ1-5; D unresolved. Trimming cost V 1 base and J 4 bases, with 7 bases left between them. CDR1 and CDR2 from the germline V gene are KGHDR and SFDVKD. This CDR3 is 14 amino acids long.

The CDR3 spells CASVRGPQPQHF. CDR3 in DNA: TGTGCCAGCGTGAGGGGGCCTCAGCCCCAGCATTTT. This chain uses TRBV28 with TRBJ1-5; TRBD1 aligns across 7 bases. This CDR3 is 12 amino acids long. Germline V CDR1 and CDR2: MDHEN, SYDVKM. The ends lost 8 bases at V and 6 bases at J; junction bases unmatched: 4.

The chain carries TRBV7-6 and TRBJ2-7; TRBD2 agrees at 8 bases. This CDR3 has 17 residues. Germline V CDR1 and CDR2: SGHVS, FNYEAQ. Trimming removed 5 bases from V and 0 bases from J; junction bases left unmatched: 12. The CDR3 here is CASSLRAGVVSSYEQYF. In DNA form, the CDR3 reads TGTGCCAGCAGCCTAAGAGCGGGAGTGGTGAGCTCCTACGAGCAGTACTTC.

This rearrangement joins TRBV4-1 to TRBJ1-3; D not resolved. CDR1 and CDR2 from the germline V gene are MGHRA and YSYEKL. V was shortened by 4 bases and J by 4 bases, with 17 bases between the two germline ends. There are 16 residues in the CDR3. The CDR3 spells CASSPLAAGRGNTIYF. DNA for the CDR3: TGCGCCAGCAGCCCTCTCGCGGCGGGTCGGGGAAACACCATATATTTT.